The rows below give T cell receptor beta chains drawn from one sample of a study of cytomegalovirus exposure and HLA in healthy donors. Profiling relied on immunoSEQ multiplex PCR, and the TCRdb table lists in-frame clones only, not all of them. The sample carries 120,000 or so clones, around 89% recorded once. Sequencing input: PBMCs. All receptors derive from a woman younger than 45 in good health and CMV-seropositive. Both conserved end residues are trimmed from each CDR3.

>TRBV7-9|11
ASSNPGGNEQF
>TRBV7-6|13
ASSPSAGVGDTQY
>TRBV6-5|13
ASNSGTGLNQPQH
>TRBV5-5|13
ASSSATRGSYEQY
>TRBV4-1|11
ASSQDWGHGYT
>TRBV6-4|15
ASSIKTGGGSNQPQH
>TRBV5-1|15
ASSPGLAGPPRETQY
>TRBV5-4|11
ASSTDREGTQY
>TRBV19|10
ASSGGTYEQY
>TRBV20-1|9
SAQRVTEAF
>TRBV5-1|15
ASSLGTGVGSYNEQF
>TRBV5-6|12
ASSPGTISEKLF
>TRBV6-1|12
ASSTQGPGNEQF
>TRBV5-3|15
ARSFAGDPALHTEAF
>TRBV30|10
AWSAQGRGKM
>TRBV6-1|13
ASTELAGGVETQY
>TRBV5-6|12
ASSLRWANSPLH
>TRBV7-9|13
ASSLGGLQKEPQH
>TRBV11-2|13
ASSAAVDSNYGYT
>TRBV5-5|13
ASSLIGQGTDTQY
>TRBV5-4|13
ASSRLAGGNNEQF
>TRBV27|14
ASRKTSGVGRNTQY
>TRBV11-1|16
ASSLVVTGGLGTGELF
>TRBV7-9|13
ASSSWTGDTGELF
>TRBV5-8|12
ASSLVGVNQPQH
>TRBV19|12
ASSPGQGAYTQY
>TRBV5-4|14
ASSAVSGTSTDTQY
>TRBV7-9|13
ASSSRPGSYNEQF
>TRBV6-5|12
ASSYQFGGRELF
>TRBV28|15
ASSLWRLAGGPGELF
>TRBV19|10
ASSIGGGKLF
>TRBV6-4|13
ASSPLAGGTDTQY
>TRBV5-8|12
ASSFSEGAGELF
>TRBV6-5|12
ASSYSREQNIQY
>TRBV7-2|14
ASSETSGRGVGTQY
>TRBV2|13
ASSESRQDTGELF
>TRBV13|13
ASSLGAGGPYEQY
>TRBV9|11
ASWGDSNYGYT
>TRBV5-5|13
ASSFRQGAKQPQH
>TRBV28|10
ASTQGLEKLF
>TRBV2|13
ASNLFGGTTDTQY
>TRBV6-1|13
ASRLLTGLNTEAF
>TRBV29-1|12
SVLLVGRAKTQY
>TRBV28|12
ASRPPGINQPQH
>TRBV7-9|12
ASSSKRVSYEQY
>TRBV4-2|13
ASSQGVSGANVLT
>TRBV7-2|15
ASSLGASGSGTGELF
>TRBV30|11
AWTLTGGYGYT